The 9 T cell receptor beta chains reported below all come from one sample, sequenced in a study of regulatory T cells in long-lasting Graves disease. Through Arm-PCR of CDR3 regions and iRepertoire HTBI primers, TCR beta libraries were built. TCRdb re-analysed the multiplex PCR reads in MiXCR, keeping a single row per CDR3 protein. The table shows around 460,000 distinct CDR3 sequences, with 20% to 25% occurring only once. Stated time point: persistent/refractory GD, antithyroid drugs over 5 years with positive TRAb. Extracted RNA from PBMCs served as the source of the TCR library. Sequencing was performed on peripheral blood mononuclear cells (PBMCs), taken when the disease was refractory, from a patient treated with antithyroid drugs. Receptors originate from a female donor with Graves disease.

The chain uses TRBV30 and TRBJ2-2, with D hard to call. Germline V gives CDR1 GTSNPN, CDR2 SVGIG (reference sequence). CDR3 length equals 11 residues. V was clipped by 4 bases and J by 3 bases, with 3 bases between them. The CDR3 protein is CAWTHTGELFF. The CDR3 bases are TGTGCCTGGACCCACACCGGGGAGCTGTTTTTT.

V usage is TRBV29-1 and J usage is TRBJ2-5; 10 positions agree with TRBD2. Trimming removed 0 bases from V and 5 bases from J; junction bases left unmatched: 3. From germline, CDR1 is SQVTM and CDR2 ANQGSEA. The CDR3 consists of 14 residues. The CDR3 bases are TGCAGCGTTGAAGATAGCGGGAGGATCGAGACCCAGTACTTC. Translating it yields CSVEDSGRIETQYF.

CDR3 in DNA: TGTGCCAGCAGCCGAAGCCGGACAGGGGTGGCCACTGAAGCTTTCTTT. Amino acid sequence: CASSRSRTGVATEAFF. The chain links TRBV7-9 to TRBJ1-1; 9 bases match TRBD1. This CDR3 comprises 16 residues. V was pared by 5 bases and J by 4 bases, with 11 bases of the junction left unmatched. The germline V gene has CDR1 SEHNR and CDR2 FQNEAQ (reference sequence).

The chain carries TRBV28 and TRBJ2-3; either TRBD1 or TRBD2 may fit D (6 bases each). Per germline, CDR1 MDHEN and CDR2 SYDVKM. The CDR3 consists of 22 residues. Trimming cost V 1 base and J 0 bases, with 29 bases left between them. DNA for the CDR3: TGTGCCAGCAGTTTATCGTCGTCCGGGGCGGGAAGGCGGAGGGGGAGCACAGATACGCAGTATTTT. It specifies CASSLSSSGAGRRRGSTDTQYF.

The chain recombines TRBV11-2 with TRBJ2-7; the D gene is possibly TRBD2 (7 bases). This CDR3 is 15 amino acids long. V was trimmed by 1 base and J by 2 bases, leaving 12 bases between them. Germline V CDR1 and CDR2: SGHAT, FQNNGV. The CDR3 DNA sequence: TGTGCCAGCAGCTTAGGGGCGGGGGCCGCCTACGAGCAGTACTTC. Translation: CASSLGAGAAYEQYF.

This clonotype was observed many times. The chain is built from TRBV27 and TRBJ1-1, with D maybe TRBD1 (5 bases). The germline gives CDR1 MNHEY, CDR2 SMNVEV (reference sequence). This CDR3 has 13 residues. V was pared by 2 bases and J by 5 bases, with 9 bases between. The CDR3 nucleotides read TGTGCCAGCAGTTTAGGGGCGCGGACTGAAGCTTTCTTT. It translates to CASSLGARTEAFF.

This sequence joins TRBV4-1 and TRBJ2-5; 14 bases are shared with TRBD2. With V trimmed by 4 bases and J by 2 bases, 12 bases remained unmatched. Germline V lookup: CDR1 MGHRA, CDR2 YSYEKL. The CDR3 loop spans 19 amino acids. CDR3: CASSPKFGTSGRWQETQYF. As DNA, the CDR3 is TGCGCCAGCAGCCCGAAATTCGGGACTAGCGGGAGATGGCAAGAGACCCAGTACTTC.

The chain uses TRBV11-2 and TRBJ2-2; D is ambiguous. This CDR3 has 17 amino acids. Germline V gives CDR1 SGHAT, CDR2 FQNNGV. Trimming took 3 bases from V and 0 from J, leaving 14 bases between them. CDR3 in DNA: TGTGCCAGCAGCTTTACTCAAGAACTCGCGAACACCGGGGAGCTGTTTTTT. Its translation is CASSFTQELANTGELFF.

The sample holds a few counts of this clonotype. The rearrangement joins TRBV12-3 or TRBV12-4 to TRBJ2-3; the D gene is possibly TRBD2 (5 bases). CDR3 size: 16 residues. V lost 5 bases and J 2 bases, leaving 17 bases between the germline ends. CDR3 region: CASSTNYRGFTDTQYF. The CDR3 DNA is TGTGCCAGCAGTACAAACTACCGGGGTTTCACAGATACGCAGTATTTT.